One and the same sample provided the 9 T cell receptor beta chains below, sequenced in a study of cytomegalovirus exposure and HLA in healthy donors. It was with 60 Vbeta and 13 Jbeta primers that the PCR ran. Clones were read by immunoSEQ multiplex PCR, and TCRdb kept only the in-frame ones, dropping some. The sample lists about 150,000 clones, 75% to 85% occurring once. Specimen: PBMCs. These receptor sequences come from a man aged 30 to 45 in good health and CMV-seropositive.

V usage is TRBV28 and J usage is TRBJ2-7, with D possibly TRBD2 on 6 matching bases. V was trimmed by 5 bases and J by 6 bases, leaving 11 bases between them. Germline V CDR1 and CDR2: MDHEN, SYDVKM. This CDR3 contains 12 residues. CDR3 residues: CASSPMGGEQYF. CDR3 DNA sequence: TGTGCCAGCAGTCCCATGGGAGGCGAGCAGTACTTC.

This sequence joins TRBV2 and TRBJ2-5; possible D gene TRBD1, 6 bases. The J call may not be correct, given that the DNA end is closer to TRBJ2-7. Per germline, CDR1 SNHLY and CDR2 FYNNEI. The CDR3 is 14 amino acids. CDR3 nucleotides: TGTGCCAGCAGTTTTGACAGGCTGGGCGGCGAGCAGTACTTC. It translates to CASSFDRLGGEQYF.

V is TRBV27 and J is TRBJ1-4; a possible D gene is TRBD1 (5 bases). Trimming cost V 2 bases and J 8 bases, with 27 bases left between them. The CDR3 covers 19 residues. Looked up from germline, CDR1 is MNHEY and CDR2 is SMNVEV (reference sequence). CDR3 bases: TGTGCCAGCAGTTTAGGGCTCTTTGGTCCTACAGGTGGGGCGGAAAAACTGTTTTTT. Translating gives CASSLGLFGPTGGAEKLFF.

V usage is TRBV9 and J usage is TRBJ1-1, with 7 positions matching TRBD1. V lost 3 bases, J lost 7 bases, and 6 bases stayed unmatched. The CDR3 consists of 13 residues. Germline V gives CDR1 SGDLS, CDR2 YYNGEE. The CDR3 sequence is CASSGGTEIEAFF. The CDR3 DNA is TGTGCCAGCAGCGGGGGGACAGAGATTGAAGCTTTCTTT.

This clone was seen only a few times. CDR3 DNA sequence: TGTGCCAGCAGTGAGGAGTTCCACGGGGAGCTGTTTTTT. Its protein is CASSEEFHGELFF. The chain couples TRBV2 to TRBJ2-2, with unresolved D. V was shortened by 3 bases and J by 7 bases, with 9 bases between the two germline ends. Germline loops: CDR1 SNHLY, CDR2 FYNNEI. The CDR3 length is 13 residues. Combining the CDR3 with reference TRBV2 and TRBJ2-2 gives the whole variable domain EPEVTQTPSHQVTQMGQEVILRCVPISNHLYFYWYRQILGQKVEFLVSFYNNEISEKSEIFDDQFSVERPDGSNFTLKIRSTKLEDSAMYFCASSEEFHGELFFGEGSRLTVL.

The chain combines TRBV11-2 with TRBJ2-1; 7 nucleotides align to TRBD1. J was trimmed by 0 bases and V by 4 bases; bases with no gene match: 6. CDR3 length: 16 residues. CDR1 is SGHAT, CDR2 FQNNGV, per germline. The chain's CDR3 is CASSSIRGSSYNEQFF. The CDR3 DNA reads TGTGCCAGCAGCTCTATCAGGGGGAGCTCCTACAATGAGCAGTTCTTC.

Comments on this clone: A read error may produce the germline difference seen at one junction end. V gene TRBV7-7 combines with J gene TRBJ2-1; 14 bases are a match to TRBD2. CDR1 and CDR2 (germline): SSHAT, FNYEAQ (reference sequence). The CDR3 is 17 amino acids. The CDR3 DNA is TGTGCTAGCAGCCTTACTGGACTAGCGGGGGGCTACAATGAGCAGTTCTTC. It encodes CASSLTGLAGGYNEQFF.

The chain is built from TRBV28 and TRBJ2-1; TRBD2 matches at 13 bases. CDR3 length: 20 amino acids. The junction had 20 bases not matched to a gene; V was cut back by 5 bases and J by 7 bases. CDR1 and CDR2 (germline): MDHEN, SYDVKM. In nucleotides, the CDR3 is TGTGCCAGCAGTCCCTCAGGTACTAGCGGGAGGGATCGGGCACAGAATGAGCAGTTCTTC. This gives the protein CASSPSGTSGRDRAQNEQFF.

The J gene is TRBJ2-5, the V gene TRBV11-1; TRBD2 matches at 7 bases. CDR1 is SGHAT, CDR2 FQDESV, per germline (reference sequence). The junction had 10 bases not matched to a gene; V was cut back by 3 bases and J by 0 bases. The CDR3 loop spans 17 amino acids. The CDR3 nucleotides read TGTGCCAGCAGCTTCTACGGGAGGAGGTCCCACCAAGAGACCCAGTACTTC. It encodes CASSFYGRRSHQETQYF.